Below, one TCR beta chain is given with its context. Its antigen is undetermined. TCRdb's table, derived via immunoSEQ multiplex PCR, lists solely in-frame clones and lacks some. The sample contains almost 35,000 clones, just over 90% of which appear only once. This sample was taken from a study of T cells in localized non-small cell lung cancer. Study-level points and caveats: Peak T cell clonality was found in uninvolved adjacent lung, exceeding tumor.

Trimming took off 6 bases at V and 0 bases at J, with 8 bases between the two ends. The length of the CDR3 is 14 residues. Germline CDR1 and CDR2: SNHLY and FYNNEI. This TCR derives from a female donor older than 55 with stage I lung adenocarcinoma. The rearrangement joins TRBV2 to TRBJ2-2; tentative D call: TRBD2 (5 bases). The material was peripheral blood, obtained before any cancer treatment. The CDR3 DNA reads as TGTGCCAGCAGGCTAGCACCGAACACCGGGGAGCTGTTTTTT. This encodes CASRLAPNTGELFF.